This T cell receptor beta chain was captured by sequencing in a study of control samples from healthy donors and cancer patients. Germline-derived CDR1 and CDR2 are KGHSH and LQKENI. With 5 bases removed from V and 14 bases from J, the gap between germline ends came to 18 bases. This CDR3 contains 13 residues. The assay was immunoSEQ multiplex PCR, and TCRdb's table has in-frame clones only and misses some. The data show about 89,000 clones, roughly nine tenths seen once. Input material: blood. The TCR was taken from a man aged 30-40 years in good health. This sequence joins TRBV18 and TRBJ1-4, with D unclear. CDR3 amino acids: CASSSDDSFGLFF. The CDR3 DNA is TGTGCCAGCTCATCGGACGACTCGTTTGGCCTGTTTTTT.